Reported below is one T cell receptor beta chain. These data originate in a study of blood T cell repertoires in COVID-19. Whole-study context: T cells, B-cell-depleted T cells, or PBMCs supplied cDNA or gDNA.

Data came from immunoSEQ multiplex PCR; TCRdb stores just in-frame clones and leaves some out. The sample yields tens of thousands of clones, about 80% seen once. Germline-derived CDR1 and CDR2 are KGHDR and SFDVKD. The CDR3 covers 15 residues. The J segment lost 4 bases and the V segment lost 5 bases, leaving 8 bases of the junction unmatched. The specimen sequenced was peripheral blood. This TCR derives from a man older than 75 with acute or convalescent COVID-19. The V gene is TRBV24-1, the J gene TRBJ2-3; 7 bases line up with TRBD2. CDR3 loop: CATSVLAGASDTQYF. In nucleotides, the CDR3 is TGTGCCACCAGTGTCCTCGCGGGAGCGTCAGATACGCAGTATTTT.